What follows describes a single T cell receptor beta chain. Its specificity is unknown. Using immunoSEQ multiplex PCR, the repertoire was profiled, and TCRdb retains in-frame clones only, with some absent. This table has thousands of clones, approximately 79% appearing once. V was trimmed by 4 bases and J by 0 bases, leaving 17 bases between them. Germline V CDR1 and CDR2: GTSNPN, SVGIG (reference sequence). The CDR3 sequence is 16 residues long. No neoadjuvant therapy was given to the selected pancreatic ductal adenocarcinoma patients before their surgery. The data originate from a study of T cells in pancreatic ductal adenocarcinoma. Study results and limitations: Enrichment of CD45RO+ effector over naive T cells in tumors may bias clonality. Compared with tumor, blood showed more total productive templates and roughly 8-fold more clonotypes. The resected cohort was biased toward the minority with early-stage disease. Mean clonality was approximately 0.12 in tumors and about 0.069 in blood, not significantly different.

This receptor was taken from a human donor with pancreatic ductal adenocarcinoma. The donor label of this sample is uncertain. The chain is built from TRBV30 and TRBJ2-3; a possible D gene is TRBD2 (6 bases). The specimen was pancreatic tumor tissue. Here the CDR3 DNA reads TGTGCCTGGACCATCGGGACTTCAGCTAGCACAGATACGCAGTATTTT. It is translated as CAWTIGTSASTDTQYF.